The entry that follows covers one T cell receptor beta chain sequence. Its antigen is still unknown. A junction boundary mismatches the germline segment, possibly from a read error. Measured with immunoSEQ multiplex PCR; TCRdb has only the in-frame clones, and not every one. The table shows 15,000 to 20,000 clones, with under 80% occurring only once. This specimen belongs to a study of neoadjuvant nivolumab and ipilimumab in lung cancer. Study background: Patients got nivolumab 3 mg/kg on days 1, 15 and 29; combination added ipilimumab 1 mg/kg day 1.

Study-wide results and limits: From pretherapy to surgery, tumor richness and clonality rose with dual therapy. TCR richness and clonality were higher in tumors than adjacent uninvolved lung.

CDR3 length: 16 amino acids. CDR1 is SSHAT, CDR2 FNYEAQ, per germline (reference sequence). Source: tumor tissue, taken after neoadjuvant nivolumab, alone or with ipilimumab, at or shortly before surgery. This sequence originates from an adult with non-small cell lung cancer. This chain links TRBV7-7 with TRBJ2-5; TRBD1 agrees at 9 bases. CDR3 DNA sequence: TGTGCTAGCAGCCCCGGTACAGGGGGCGGGGGAGAGACCCAGTACTTC. Protein: CASSPGTGGGGETQYF.